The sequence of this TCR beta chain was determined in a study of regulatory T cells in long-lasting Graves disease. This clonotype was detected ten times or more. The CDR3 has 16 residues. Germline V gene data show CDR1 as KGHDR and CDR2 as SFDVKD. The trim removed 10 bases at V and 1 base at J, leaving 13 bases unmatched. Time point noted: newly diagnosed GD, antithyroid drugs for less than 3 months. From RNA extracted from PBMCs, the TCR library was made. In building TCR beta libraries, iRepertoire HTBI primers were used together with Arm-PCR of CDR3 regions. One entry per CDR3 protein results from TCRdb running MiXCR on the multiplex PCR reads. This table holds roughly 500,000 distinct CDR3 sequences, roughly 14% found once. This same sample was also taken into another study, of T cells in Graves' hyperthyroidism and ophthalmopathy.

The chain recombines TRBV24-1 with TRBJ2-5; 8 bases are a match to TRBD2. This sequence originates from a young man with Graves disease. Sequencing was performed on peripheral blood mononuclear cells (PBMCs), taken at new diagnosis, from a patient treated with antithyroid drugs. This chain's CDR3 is CATEQSGGRPQETQYF. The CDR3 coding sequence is TGTGCCACAGAGCAATCTGGCGGGAGGCCCCAAGAGACCCAGTACTTC.